Listed below are T cell receptor beta chains from one sample, sequenced in a study of cytomegalovirus exposure and HLA in healthy donors. Profiled with immunoSEQ multiplex PCR; TCRdb holds only in-frame clones, not every one. The table includes 60,000 or so clones, 70% to 80% detected once. The sequenced sample consisted of PBMCs. The receptors originated from a woman between 35 and 50 years old in good health and CMV-seropositive. The CDR3 runs from the conserved cysteine through the conserved F or W. D genes are given only for firm matches. The size entry is marked missing in some rows and otherwise reads once, few, many or a size class.

V,D,size,J,DNA,CDR3
TRBV1,-,-,TRBJ2-3,TGCACCAGCAACCTGAGGGGGAAGCCAGATACGCAGTATTTT,CTSNLRGKPDTQYF
TRBV7-8,TRBD2,-,TRBJ2-3,TGTGCCAGCAGCCCGGGGACTAGCGGTGGGGGAAGGTATTTT,CASSPGTSGGGRYF
TRBV4-1,-,-,TRBJ1-4,TGCGCCAGCAGCCAAGGGGGGGGAATAAATGAAAAACTGTTTTTT,CASSQGGGINEKLFF
TRBV7-7,TRBD1,-,TRBJ2-1,TGTGCTAGCAGCTCGGACAGGTCGGGTGAGCAGTTCTTC,CASSSDRSGEQFF
TRBV5-1,TRBD1,-,TRBJ2-5,TGCGCCAGCAGCTTGGGGACAGGTCAAGAGACCCAGTACTTC,CASSLGTGQETQYF
TRBV10-3,-,-,TRBJ1-2,TGTGCCATCAGTGACAGTAACTATGGCTACACCTTC,CAISDSNYGYTF
TRBV4-3,-,-,TRBJ1-1,TGCGCCAGCAGCCACACACGGGGTGACACTGAAGCTTTCTTT,CASSHTRGDTEAFF
TRBV14,-,-,TRBJ2-5,TGTGCCAGCAGCCAAGAGAGGGCTGGGCGTGAGACCCAGTACTTC,CASSQERAGRETQYF
TRBV7-9,-,-,TRBJ2-5,TGTGCCAGCAGCTTAGCGCTAGGGAGACAAGAGACCCAGTACTTC,CASSLALGRQETQYF
TRBV19,-,-,TRBJ2-1,TGTGCCTCAAACGTACAGGGTCCTTACAATGAGCAGTTCTTC,CASNVQGPYNEQFF
TRBV5-6,-,-,TRBJ2-7,TGTGCCAGCAGCTCGAACAGGGCACCCTACGAGCAGTACTTC,CASSSNRAPYEQYF
TRBV30,-,-,TRBJ2-7,TGTGCCTGGAGTAGGGGGGGGGACTACGAGCAGTACTTC,CAWSRGGDYEQYF
TRBV5-6,-,few,TRBJ1-2,TGTGCCAGCAGCTACACAGGGACTAACTATGGCTACACCTTC,CASSYTGTNYGYTF
TRBV27,TRBD1,-,TRBJ1-5,TGTGCCAGCGGACAGGGGGCGCAGGGCCAGCCCCAGCATTTT,CASGQGAQGQPQHF
TRBV11-1,-,-,TRBJ1-6,TGTGCCAGCAGCACAGTGCCCCCAAGGGGGTCACCCCTCCACTTT,CASSTVPPRGSPLHF
TRBV6-1,-,once,TRBJ1-1,TGTGCCAGCAGTAGCTCAGGGAGGAGGACCACTGAAGCTTTCTTT,CASSSSGRRTTEAFF
TRBV5-1,-,-,TRBJ1-3,TGCGCCAGCAGCTTGAGCTCTTCTGGAAACACCATATATTTT,CASSLSSSGNTIYF
TRBV19,TRBD2,-,TRBJ2-7,TGTGCCAGTCAGACGAGAGAGGCTAGCGGGGGGAACGAGCAGTACTTC,CASQTREASGGNEQYF
TRBV29-1,TRBD2,-,TRBJ2-3,TGCAGCTCCCGTGGGGGGGGGACAGATACGCAGTATTTT,CSSRGGGTDTQYF
TRBV5-4,-,-,TRBJ1-5,TGTGCCAGCAGCTTGGCCGGGGTTAGCAATCAGCCCCAGCATTTT,CASSLAGVSNQPQHF
TRBV13,TRBD2,-,TRBJ2-3,TGTGCCAGCAGCCCGAGGCTGGAGGAAAGGACTAGCGACCCAGATACGCAGTATTTT,CASSPRLEERTSDPDTQYF
TRBV4-1,-,-,TRBJ2-7,TGCGCCAGCAGCCAAGGTGATCGACGGGACATTTCCTACGAGCAGTACTTC,CASSQGDRRDISYEQYF
TRBV7-7,TRBD2,-,TRBJ2-1,TGTGCTAGCAGCTTTGGCGGGGGGGACAATGAGCAGTTCTTC,CASSFGGGDNEQFF
TRBV5-5,-,-,TRBJ1-2,TGTGCCAGCAGCCAGCACAGTGATAACTATGGCTACACCTTC,CASSQHSDNYGYTF
TRBV6-6,-,-,TRBJ1-1,TGTGCCAGCAGTTACAGGGGCCTGAACACTGAAGCTTTCTTT,CASSYRGLNTEAFF
TRBV13,TRBD1,-,TRBJ1-1,TGTGCCAGCAGCCCGTTGGGACAGGTCAACACTGAAGCTTTCTTT,CASSPLGQVNTEAFF
TRBV7-2,-,-,TRBJ1-4,TGTGCCAGCAGCCCCCATGTCAGGGCAACTAATGAAAAACTGTTTTTT,CASSPHVRATNEKLFF
TRBV13,-,-,TRBJ1-1,TGTGCCAGCAGCTTGCAGGCGAACACTGAAGCTTTCTTT,CASSLQANTEAFF
TRBV5-6,TRBD1,-,TRBJ1-1,TGTGCCAGCAGCTGGACAGGTCTTACGAACACTGAAGCTTTCTTT,CASSWTGLTNTEAFF
TRBV6-6,-,-,TRBJ2-7,TGTGCCAGCAGTTACTCGGGGGGTGGCTACGAGCAGTACTTC,CASSYSGGGYEQYF
TRBV10-3,-,-,TRBJ1-2,TGTGCCATCCGAGGCGCTCGGGGGGCATTGAATGGCTACACCTTC,CAIRGARGALNGYTF
TRBV4-3,-,-,TRBJ1-1,TGCGCCAGCAGCCAAGATGGGAGTTCTGAAGCTTTCTTT,CASSQDGSSEAFF
TRBV15,-,-,TRBJ1-1,TGTGCCACCAGCAGAGATACTGGGGGGACTGAAGCTTTCTTT,CATSRDTGGTEAFF
TRBV30,TRBD1,-,TRBJ2-3,TGTGCCTGGGATAGACAGGGGCATAGCACAGATACGCAGTATTTT,CAWDRQGHSTDTQYF
TRBV27,-,-,TRBJ2-7,TGTGCCAGCGCTCTAGGGACTGAGCAGTACTTC,CASALGTEQYF
TRBV6-6,-,few,TRBJ2-7,TGTGCCAGCAGCGAAGGACCTATCGGGGTCTACGAGCAGTACTTC,CASSEGPIGVYEQYF
TRBV7-9,-,few,TRBJ1-6,TGTGCCAGCAGCTCCAAAGGGAGCTCCTATAATTCACCCCTCCACTTT,CASSSKGSSYNSPLHF
TRBV15,-,few,TRBJ2-7,TGTGCCACCAGCAGTGCGCACGGGGATCTCCACGAGCAGTACTTC,CATSSAHGDLHEQYF
TRBV9,TRBD1,-,TRBJ2-7,TGTGCCAGCAGCGGACAGGGAGCCTACGAGCAGTACTTC,CASSGQGAYEQYF
TRBV6-1,TRBD1,-,TRBJ2-5,TGTGCCAGCAGTGAAGCCCAGACAGGGCGGTTCGGAGAGACCCAGTACTTC,CASSEAQTGRFGETQYF
TRBV19,TRBD1,-,TRBJ2-2,TGTGCCAGTAGGCCATCGACAGGGTCGGCCGGGGAGCTGTTTTTT,CASRPSTGSAGELFF
TRBV7-2,-,-,TRBJ1-5,TGTGCCAGCAGCCCCGTTTGGGGGCACAATCAGCCCCAGCATTTT,CASSPVWGHNQPQHF
TRBV12-5,TRBD1,-,TRBJ2-2,TGTGCTAGTGGGGGTGGACAGGGGCGACACACCGGGGAGCTGTTTTTT,CASGGGQGRHTGELFF
TRBV29-1,TRBD1,-,TRBJ2-1,TGCAGCGTTGACCCGGGACAGGGTATCAATGAGCAGTTCTTC,CSVDPGQGINEQFF
TRBV5-5,TRBD1,-,TRBJ2-1,TGTGCCAGCAGCTTAACAGGGGGCTTAGACAATGAGCAGTTCTTC,CASSLTGGLDNEQFF
TRBV5-4,TRBD1,once,TRBJ2-2,TGTGCCAGCAGCTTAGGGGACAGGGGGTCAACCGGGGAGCTGTTTTTT,CASSLGDRGSTGELFF
TRBV5-1,-,few,TRBJ2-7,TGCGCCAGCAGCTTGGCCGTTAGTTCCGGCGAGCAGTACTTC,CASSLAVSSGEQYF
TRBV5-1,-,-,TRBJ2-3,TGCGCCAGCAGCTTGGATGCGGGGGCCAGCACAGATACGCAGTATTTT,CASSLDAGASTDTQYF
TRBV6-5,-,-,TRBJ2-1,TGTGCCAGCAGCCCCGCGCGGCTAAACAATGAGCAGTTCTTC,CASSPARLNNEQFF
TRBV19,TRBD1,-,TRBJ1-1,TGTGCCAGTCAGGGCCGGACAGGGGTTTTTGGCACTGAAGCTTTCTTT,CASQGRTGVFGTEAFF
TRBV6-1,-,few,TRBJ2-7,TGTGCCAGCAGTGTGGGGGACACCGAGCAGTACTTC,CASSVGDTEQYF
TRBV5-4,TRBD1,-,TRBJ1-2,TGTGCCAGCAGCTTGGGGGGACAGAACCCTAACTATGGCTACACCTTC,CASSLGGQNPNYGYTF
TRBV6-5,TRBD1,-,TRBJ1-2,TGTGCCAGCAGGGGGACAGGGGGGCAAGATGGCTACACCTTC,CASRGTGGQDGYTF
TRBV5-1,-,-,TRBJ1-2,TGCGCCAGCAGCCAACAGGGTAACTATGGCTACACCTTC,CASSQQGNYGYTF
TRBV7-2,TRBD1,-,TRBJ2-7,TGTGCCAGCAGCTTATGGGGACAGGGGTCCTACGAGCAGTACTTC,CASSLWGQGSYEQYF
TRBV18,TRBD1,-,TRBJ2-1,TGTGCCAGCTCCCCTCTGACAGGGGACAATGAGCAGTTCTTC,CASSPLTGDNEQFF
TRBV2,TRBD1,-,TRBJ1-2,TGTGCCAGCAGACTAACAGGGGTCGGCTACACCTTC,CASRLTGVGYTF
TRBV18,-,-,TRBJ1-1,TGTGCCAGCTCACTAGAATCGGGTTTGGGCACTGAAGCTTTCTTT,CASSLESGLGTEAFF
TRBV21-1,-,-,TRBJ2-2,TGTGCCAGCAGCAAAGTCCCCCCCCTTGGGACAGGGGGCTCGTGGGCCGGGGAGCTGTTTTTT,CASSKVPPLGTGGSWAGELFF